This is a list of T cell receptor beta chains from one sample in a study of regulatory T cells in long-lasting Graves disease. TCRdb ran MiXCR on the multiplex PCR reads and lists one entry per CDR3 protein. The sample carries approximately 440,000 distinct CDR3 sequences, 20% to 25% recorded once. Source: peripheral blood mononuclear cells (PBMCs), taken when the disease was refractory, from a patient treated with antithyroid drugs. Every receptor here comes from a female donor with Graves disease. The CDR3 runs from the conserved cysteine through the conserved F or W. Each record gives: J gene, clone size, D gene, V gene, CDR3 protein, CDR3 DNA. D genes are given only for firm matches. Expanded clones get a size class; other rows say once, few or many, or leave the size out.

TRBJ2-7 | few | NA | TRBV7-8 | CASSPRPGLYEQYF | TGTGCCAGCAGCCCCCGGCCGGGACTTTACGAGCAGTACTTC
TRBJ1-1 | NA | NA | TRBV29-1 | CSVGGLGTPTEAFF | TGCAGCGTTGGGGGTTTAGGGACGCCGACTGAAGCTTTCTTT
TRBJ2-7 | many | NA | TRBV28 | CASSRGPTFRIDSRTSEIYEQYF | TGTGCCAGCAGTCGCGGGCCCACATTTCGGATCGACTCCCGGACATCCGAAATCTACGAGCAGTACTTC
TRBJ1-1 | many | NA | TRBV3-1 | CASSQDQRWAEAFF | TGTGCCAGCAGCCAAGATCAAAGGTGGGCTGAAGCTTTCTTT
TRBJ1-2 | few | NA | TRBV30 | CAWSVAGGDGYTF | TGTGCCTGGAGTGTGGCGGGCGGGGATGGCTACACCTTC
TRBJ2-2 | NA | NA | TRBV6-9 | CASSYVEAGELFF | TGTGCCAGCAGTTACGTAGAGGCCGGGGAGCTGTTTTTT
TRBJ2-5 | NA | TRBD2 | TRBV11-2 | CASSPGTSGSYVETQYF | TGTGCCAGCAGCCCAGGGACTAGCGGGAGTTATGTAGAGACCCAGTACTTC
TRBJ2-7 | NA | TRBD1 | TRBV10-3 | CAISPGQTYEQYF | TGTGCCATCAGTCCGGGACAGACCTACGAGCAGTACTTC
TRBJ1-2 | many | NA | TRBV14 | CASSRPGNYGYTF | TGTGCCAGCAGCCGGCCAGGCAACTATGGCTACACCTTC
TRBJ2-2 | few | TRBD1 | TRBV20-1 | CSTRQGANGELFF | TGCAGTACGAGGCAGGGGGCGAACGGGGAGCTGTTTTTT
TRBJ2-7 | NA | TRBD1 | TRBV12-3/TRBV12-4 | CASSPRQGRLYEQYF | TGTGCCAGCAGTCCGCGACAGGGGCGTCTGTACGAGCAGTACTTC
TRBJ1-1 | many | NA | TRBV6-1 | CASSVSLQGNTEAFF | TGTGCCAGCAGTGTCAGCCTACAGGGAAACACTGAAGCTTTCTTT
TRBJ1-5 | many | TRBD1 | TRBV12-3/TRBV12-4 | CASIRTGPSNQPQHF | TGTGCCAGCATACGGACAGGCCCCTCCAATCAGCCCCAGCATTTT
TRBJ2-3 | NA | NA | TRBV5-1 | CASTREAYTDTQYF | TGCGCCAGCACCAGGGAGGCTTACACAGATACGCAGTATTTT
TRBJ1-5 | few | NA | TRBV15 | CATSSGGDQPQHF | TGTGCCACCAGCAGCGGGGGAGATCAGCCCCAGCATTTT
TRBJ1-4 | many | TRBD1 | TRBV28 | CASSEQQGAGEKLFF | TGTGCCAGCAGTGAACAACAGGGGGCGGGTGAAAAACTGTTTTTT
TRBJ1-1 | many | NA | TRBV20-1 | CSAGLLRRSAGTEAFF | TGCAGTGCTGGACTACTTAGACGGAGTGCAGGGACTGAAGCTTTCTTT
TRBJ2-3 | NA | TRBD1 | TRBV5-1 | CASSSDRSFTDTQYF | TGCGCCAGCAGCTCGGACAGGAGCTTCACAGATACGCAGTATTTT
TRBJ1-2 | few | NA | TRBV3-1 | CASSQAGPSDGYTF | TGTGCCAGCAGCCAAGCGGGACCGAGCGACGGCTACACCTTC
TRBJ1-1 | few | NA | TRBV20-1 | CSARDFKLSNTEAFF | TGCAGTGCTAGAGATTTTAAGCTCTCGAACACTGAAGCTTTCTTT
TRBJ1-2 | NA | NA | TRBV20-1 | CSAVQDSVYGYTF | TGCAGTGCCGTCCAGGACAGTGTCTATGGCTACACCTTC
TRBJ1-1 | many | NA | TRBV2 | CASSEVPRAEAFF | TGTGCCAGCAGTGAAGTGCCAAGGGCTGAAGCTTTCTTT
TRBJ2-7 | NA | TRBD1 | TRBV6-2/TRBV6-3 | CASRSTGGYEQYF | TGTGCCAGCAGGTCGACAGGGGGCTACGAGCAGTACTTC
TRBJ2-2 | NA | NA | TRBV5-1 | CASSSGHLGTGELFF | TGCGCCAGCAGCTCAGGACATCTAGGTACCGGGGAGCTGTTTTTT
TRBJ2-5 | NA | TRBD2 | TRBV7-9 | CASSDDQGLALETQYF | TGTGCCAGCAGCGACGATCAGGGACTAGCGTTAGAGACCCAGTACTTC
TRBJ2-3 | NA | TRBD2 | TRBV29-1 | CSVVPGGGLTDTQYF | TGCAGCGTTGTACCCGGGGGAGGGCTCACAGATACGCAGTATTTT
TRBJ1-1 | many | NA | TRBV27 | CASSLSRGGGTEAFF | TGTGCCAGCAGTTTATCGAGGGGGGGGGGCACTGAAGCTTTCTTT
TRBJ2-2 | many | TRBD1 | TRBV12-3/TRBV12-4 | CAYRTGAVDTGELFF | TGTGCCTACAGGACAGGGGCCGTGGACACCGGGGAGCTGTTTTTT
TRBJ2-7 | many | TRBD1 | TRBV6-9 | CASSYSSGTGAYEQYF | TGTGCCAGCAGTTACTCTTCCGGGACAGGGGCCTACGAGCAGTACTTC
TRBJ2-7 | NA | TRBD2 | TRBV6-5 | CASSYSNSGRSEQYF | TGTGCCAGCAGTTACTCGAATAGCGGGAGATCCGAGCAGTACTTC
TRBJ2-7 | many | TRBD2 | TRBV28 | CASSWAAGGINEQYF | TGTGCCAGCAGTTGGGCTGCGGGAGGGATCAACGAGCAGTACTTC
TRBJ2-6 | NA | TRBD2 | TRBV18 | CASSPRSASGSSGANVLTF | TGTGCCAGCTCACCGAGGTCGGCTAGCGGGAGCTCTGGGGCCAACGTCCTGACTTTC
TRBJ1-6 | many | NA | TRBV12-3/TRBV12-4 | CASSSAGIGYNSPLHF | TGTGCCAGCAGTTCAGCAGGGATAGGGTATAATTCACCCCTCCACTTT
TRBJ2-1 | NA | NA | TRBV9 | CASSVGTFSYNEQFF | TGTGCCAGCAGCGTCGGCACCTTCTCCTACAATGAGCAGTTCTTC
TRBJ1-1 | NA | NA | TRBV19 | CASSMLQGMKNTEAFF | TGTGCCAGTAGTATGCTACAGGGAATGAAGAACACTGAAGCTTTCTTT
TRBJ1-6 | few | NA | TRBV12-3/TRBV12-4 | CASSLSQSLASPLHF | TGTGCCAGCAGTTTAAGCCAATCTCTTGCCTCACCCCTCCACTTT
TRBJ1-1 | NA | NA | TRBV14 | CASSQDPNTEAFF | TGCGCCAGCAGCCAAGATCCGAACACTGAAGCTTTCTTT
TRBJ1-2 | few | NA | TRBV4-2 | CASSQDLEYGYTF | TGTGCCAGCAGCCAAGATTTAGAATATGGCTACACCTTC
TRBJ1-5 | NA | NA | TRBV28 | CASSQDNSNQSQHF | TGTGCCAGCAGTCAGGACAATAGCAATCAGTCCCAGCATTTT